These 18 T cell receptor beta chains were sequenced from one sample in a study of T cell repertoires in cytomegalovirus infection. Using its own MiXCR run on the reads, TCRdb lists one record per CDR3 protein. The data hold under 850,000 distinct CDR3 sequences, with 35% to 40% observed a single time. The sample taken for sequencing was PBMCs. The receptors derive from a human donor in good health (CMV status not recorded). Some clones in this sample may be carry-over from other donors' samples.

This clonotype was seen at least ten times. The chain carries TRBV12-3 or TRBV12-4 and TRBJ2-1; no clear D gene. This CDR3 comprises 15 residues. The germline V and J ends were trimmed by 2 bases and 2 bases, with 10 bases remaining between them. The CDR3 sequence is CASSLNTLPYNEQFF. The CDR3 region has the DNA TGTGCCAGCAGTTTAAACACTTTGCCCTACAATGAGCAGTTCTTC.

This chain connects TRBV11-2 to TRBJ1-4; D might be TRBD1 (6 bases). The V and J ends lost 6 bases and 5 bases respectively, with 25 bases between them. There are 18 residues in the CDR3. Germline CDR1 is SGHAT and CDR2 is FQNNGV. CDR3 loop: CASRPTHFIDRQNEKLFF. The CDR3 nucleotides are TGTGCCAGCAGGCCTACCCACTTCATCGACAGGCAGAATGAAAAACTGTTTTTT.

The chain couples TRBV3-1 to TRBJ1-5; D not resolved. The V end lost 1 base, the J end lost 0 bases, and 13 bases lay between the germline ends. Germline V CDR1 and CDR2: LGHDT, YNNKEL (reference sequence). The CDR3 length is 17 residues. In DNA, the CDR3 is TGTGCCAGCAGCCAAGGGTGGTCAGGAGATAGCAATCAGCCCCAGCATTTT. Amino acid sequence: CASSQGWSGDSNQPQHF.

This clonotype has more than one count but fewer than ten. This sequence joins TRBV28 and TRBJ1-6; D remains ambiguous. The germline gives CDR1 MDHEN, CDR2 SYDVKM. V lost 7 bases to trimming and J lost 13 bases, with 11 bases between them. CDR3 length: 11 amino acids. The CDR3 DNA is TGTGCCAGCACCAGCCTAGGGCCCCTCCACTTT. Amino acids: CASTSLGPLHF.

As regards this clonotype: The germline gene is not matched at one end of the junction; a read error may be the cause. This chain links TRBV6-6 with TRBJ1-4; perhaps TRBD1 as D (6 bases). The germline CDR1 and CDR2 sequences are MNHNY and SVGAGI (reference sequence). This CDR3 is 15 amino acids long. This chain's CDR3 is CARSYAGQSNEKLFF. The CDR3 nucleotides are TGTGCCCGCAGTTACGCCGGACAGAGTAATGAAAAACTGTTTTTT.

The chain joins TRBV28 to TRBJ1-3; 8 bases map to TRBD1. The CDR3 is 16 amino acids. J was trimmed by 0 bases and V by 2 bases; bases with no gene match: 3. Germline V CDR1 and CDR2: MDHEN, SYDVKM. DNA for the CDR3: TGTGCCAGCAGTTTACTTGACAGGGGCTCTGGAAACACCATATATTTT. The encoded protein is CASSLLDRGSGNTIYF. Filled out from reference TRBV28 and TRBJ1-3, the complete variable domain reads DVKVTQSSRYLVKRTGEKVFLECVQDMDHENMFWYRQDPGLGLRLIYFSYDVKMKEKGDIPEGYSVSREKKERFSLILESASTNQTSMYLCASSLLDRGSGNTIYFGEGSWLTVV.

The V and J genes are TRBV28 and TRBJ2-1; D might be TRBD2 (6 bases). Germline V gives CDR1 MDHEN, CDR2 SYDVKM. The CDR3 loop spans 15 amino acids. Between the trimmed V and J ends, which lost 10 bases and 0 bases, there was a span of 16 bases. This CDR3 is CATGGVPSSYNEQFF. In DNA form, the CDR3 reads TGTGCCACCGGGGGAGTCCCGAGCTCCTACAATGAGCAGTTCTTC.

This sequence joins TRBV29-1 and TRBJ1-1; D is uncertain. CDR1 is SQVTM, CDR2 ANQGSEA, per germline. The CDR3 has 12 residues. V dropped 3 bases and J dropped 2 bases, with 7 bases sitting between them. CDR3 coding DNA: TGCAGCGTTGACACGGGTAACACTGAAGCTTTCTTT. This translates into CSVDTGNTEAFF.

The chain recombines TRBV6-1 with TRBJ1-1, with TRBD1 as a possible D gene (5 bases). This CDR3 spans 16 amino acids. The germline CDR1 and CDR2 sequences are MNHNS and SASEGT. The V and J ends lost 3 bases and 1 base respectively, with 15 bases between them. In DNA form, the CDR3 reads TGTGCCAGCAGTGACTCCCTCATGACAGCGAACACTGAAGCTTTCTTT. This gives the protein CASSDSLMTANTEAFF.

The V call is TRBV6-1, the J call TRBJ2-5; D may be TRBD1 or TRBD2 (5 bases each). CDR1 is MNHNS, CDR2 SASEGT, per germline. Trimming took off 6 bases at V and 2 bases at J, with 28 bases between the two ends. There are 19 residues in the CDR3. This CDR3 reads CASRERWGNVVDEQETQYF. In DNA form, the CDR3 reads TGTGCCAGCAGGGAGCGGTGGGGGAATGTAGTAGATGAACAAGAGACCCAGTACTTC.

This clonotype appeared a few times. The V and J genes are TRBV6-6 and TRBJ2-7, with TRBD2 matching 7 bases. V lost 8 bases, J lost 5 bases, and 12 bases stayed unmatched. CDR1 is MNHNY and CDR2 is SVGAGI in the germline V gene (reference sequence). CDR3 length equals 14 residues. The CDR3 nucleotides are TGTGCCAGCCCAGGTTGGGGGGGACCAGACGAGCAGTACTTC. The encoded protein is CASPGWGGPDEQYF.

This clonotype appeared many times. The rearrangement uses TRBV12-3 or TRBV12-4 and TRBJ2-7, with a weak D call TRBD1 (6 bases). Trimming took 3 bases from V and 0 from J, leaving 9 bases between them. The CDR3 spans 14 residues. CDR3 sequence reads: CASSFTGSSYEQYF. CDR3 bases: TGTGCCAGCAGTTTTACAGGGAGCTCCTACGAGCAGTACTTC.

The rearrangement joins TRBV20-1 to TRBJ2-6; tentative D call: TRBD1 (5 bases). The CDR3 consists of 16 residues. Trimming removed 2 bases at V and 0 bases at J, with 11 bases between. The germline V gene has CDR1 DFQATT and CDR2 SNEGSKA (reference sequence). In nucleotides, the CDR3 is TGCAGTGCTAGAAGCAGGGCCAGCTCTGGGGCCAACGTCCTGACTTTC. This encodes CSARSRASSGANVLTF.

This clonotype has a handful of counts. The chain employs TRBV28 and TRBJ2-1; 9 nucleotides agree with TRBD2. Trimming at V came to 2 bases and at J to 8 bases, leaving 13 bases not matched to a gene. From germline, CDR1 is MDHEN and CDR2 SYDVKM. This CDR3 contains 17 residues. CDR3 nucleotides: TGTGCCAGCAGTTTAGGGGCCGCGGGAGGGCCAAGCGATGAGCAGTTCTTC. Translated: CASSLGAAGGPSDEQFF. The variable domain in full, completed from reference TRBV28 and TRBJ2-1, reads DVKVTQSSRYLVKRTGEKVFLECVQDMDHENMFWYRQDPGLGLRLIYFSYDVKMKEKGDIPEGYSVSREKKERFSLILESASTNQTSMYLCASSLGAAGGPSDEQFFGPGTRLTVL.

The DNA for the CDR3 is TGTGCCAGCAGCTTAGTCATGCAGGGAGGCGCCTATGGCTACACCTTC. This sequence encodes CASSLVMQGGAYGYTF. The chain combines TRBV7-3 with TRBJ1-2; TRBD1 is a possible D gene (5 bases). The CDR3 consists of 16 residues. Looked up from germline, CDR1 is SGHTA and CDR2 is FQGTGA. V was clipped by 2 bases and J by 4 bases, with 17 bases between them.

CDR3 bases: TGTGCCAGCAGCTTATCACTAGCGGGTGATAGAACAGATACGCAGTATTTT. Translation gives CASSLSLAGDRTDTQYF. The chain carries TRBV7-9 and TRBJ2-3, with 9 positions matching TRBD2. CDR3 length: 17 residues. V lost 2 bases and J lost 3; bases outside the gene matches: 9. In germline, CDR1 is SEHNR, CDR2 FQNEAQ (reference sequence).

Here the CDR3 reads CASSPPGTNQPQHF. DNA of the CDR3: TGTGCCAGCAGCCCCCCGGGCACCAATCAGCCCCAGCATTTT. The J gene is TRBJ1-5, the V gene TRBV6-2 or TRBV6-3; D is unclear. This CDR3 is built from 14 residues. CDR1 and CDR2 from the germline V gene are MNHEY and SVGEGT. Trimming shortened V by 6 bases and J by 3 bases, and 12 bases separated the two germline ends.

This clonotype was picked up one time. One end of the junction varies from germline; a read error may be responsible. The chain joins TRBV7-2 to TRBJ2-3; D remains unclear. The V gene's germline CDR1 is SGHTA and CDR2 FQGNSA. The CDR3 has 13 residues. CDR3 sequence: CARSPAPADTQCF. The CDR3 DNA is TGTGCCAGAAGCCCCGCCCCGGCAGATACGCAGTGTTTT.